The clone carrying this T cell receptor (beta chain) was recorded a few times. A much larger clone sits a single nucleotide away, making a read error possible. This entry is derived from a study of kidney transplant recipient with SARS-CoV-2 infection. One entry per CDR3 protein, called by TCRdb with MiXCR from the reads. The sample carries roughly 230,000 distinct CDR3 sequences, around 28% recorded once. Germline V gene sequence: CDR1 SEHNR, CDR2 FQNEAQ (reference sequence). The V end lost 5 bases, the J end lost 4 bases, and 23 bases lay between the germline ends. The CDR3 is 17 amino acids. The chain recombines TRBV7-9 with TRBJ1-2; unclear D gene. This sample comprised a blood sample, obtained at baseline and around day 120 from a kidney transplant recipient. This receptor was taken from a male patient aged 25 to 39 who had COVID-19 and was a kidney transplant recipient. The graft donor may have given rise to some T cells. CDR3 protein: CASSTYIYHGRTYGYTF. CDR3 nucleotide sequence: TGTGCCAGCAGCACATACATATACCATGGAAGGACCTATGGCTACACCTTC.